A single sample is the source of the 9 T cell receptor beta chains below, sequenced in a study of T cell repertoires in cytomegalovirus infection. Using its own MiXCR run on the reads, TCRdb lists one record per CDR3 protein. The table has about 740,000 distinct CDR3 sequences, 35% to 45% seen once; the top ten hold roughly 2.9%. Sequencing used PBMCs. The receptor set was obtained from a human donor in good health (CMV status not recorded). Some clones in this sample may be carry-over from other donors' samples.

About this clonotype itself: Just one base apart from a much larger clone, this may be a read error. The conserved phenylalanine or tryptophan is not found at the CDR3 terminus, so this likely reflects a read error. The chain couples TRBV7-2 to TRBJ2-1; the match to TRBD2 covers 7 bases. V dropped 4 bases and J dropped 12; count of bases not matched to a gene: 9. CDR3 length: 13 amino acids. Germline V gene sequence: CDR1 SGHTA, CDR2 FQGNSA. The CDR3 nucleotides read TGTGCCAGCAGCTCTAGGGCGGGAGAGGGGCAGTTCTTA. It yields the protein CASSSRAGEGQFL.

This sequence joins TRBV28 and TRBJ1-5; D is possibly TRBD1 (6 bases). V was shortened by 1 base and J by 0 bases, with 13 bases between the two germline ends. The CDR3 has 17 amino acids. CDR1 MDHEN and CDR2 SYDVKM come from the germline V gene. The CDR3 DNA reads TGTGCCAGCAGTTTATTTCCGGGGGCTTATAGCAATCAGCCCCAGCATTTT. The encoded protein is CASSLFPGAYSNQPQHF.

The rearrangement uses TRBV6-2 or TRBV6-3 and TRBJ1-2, with no clear D. CDR1 MNHEY and CDR2 SVGEGT come from the germline V gene. The CDR3 sequence is 15 residues long. Between the trimmed V and J ends, which lost 5 bases and 5 bases, there was a span of 18 bases. The CDR3 sequence is CASSLCPRILYGYTF. The CDR3, as DNA: TGTGCCAGCAGTCTTTGTCCGCGTATTCTTTATGGCTACACCTTC.

A word on this clonotype: Germline and junction disagree at one end, which may indicate a read error. The chain recombines TRBV11-2 with TRBJ1-5; no definite D call. The CDR3 spans 13 residues. Germline V lookup: CDR1 SGHAT, CDR2 FQNNGV. CDR3 amino acids: CASILDSAEPQHF. CDR3 in DNA: TGTGCCAGCATCTTAGATAGCGCGGAGCCCCAGCATTTT.

This clonotype turned up a few times. The J gene is TRBJ2-1, the V gene TRBV7-9; no reliable D call. Germline loops: CDR1 SEHNR, CDR2 FQNEAQ (reference sequence). V was clipped by 4 bases and J by 5 bases, with 12 bases between them. This CDR3 comprises 14 residues. The CDR3 DNA reads as TGTGCCAGCAGCTCTGCCCCACTAAACAATGAGCAGTTCTTC. Translating it yields CASSSAPLNNEQFF.

This clonotype was detected only a few times. This chain uses TRBV7-9 with TRBJ2-5, with D uncertain. The CDR3 runs to 16 residues. Germline CDR1 and CDR2: SEHNR and FQNEAQ (reference sequence). V was pared by 2 bases and J by 2 bases, with 15 bases between. This CDR3 reads CASSLFRSLGQETQYF. Here the CDR3 DNA reads TGTGCCAGCAGCTTATTCCGTTCGCTAGGACAAGAGACCCAGTACTTC.

This clonotype was found many times. The chain has TRBV11-2 and TRBJ1-6; D not resolved. Germline assignment: CDR1 SGHAT and CDR2 FQNNGV. This CDR3 comprises 15 residues. V was cut by 5 bases and J by 8 bases, with 16 bases left in between. CDR3 loop: CASSRIPGRDSPLHF. CDR3 coding DNA: TGTGCCAGCAGCCGAATACCGGGCCGGGATTCACCCCTCCACTTT.

The gene calls are TRBV7-6 and TRBJ2-3; TRBD2 agrees at 8 bases. From germline, CDR1 is SGHVS and CDR2 FNYEAQ. The CDR3 spans 15 residues. With V trimmed by 2 bases and J by 8 bases, 9 bases remained unmatched. The CDR3 region has the DNA TGTGCCAGCAGCTTATCAGCGGGAGATTTAAGTACGCAGTATTTT. The encoded protein is CASSLSAGDLSTQYF. Together with reference TRBV7-6 and TRBJ2-3, the CDR3 gives the full variable domain: GAGVSQSPRYKVTKRGQDVALRCDPISGHVSLYWYRQALGQGPEFLTYFNYEAQQDKSGLPNDRFSAERPEGSISTLTIQRTEQRDSAMYRCASSLSAGDLSTQYFGPGTRLTVL.

The chain is built from TRBV20-1 and TRBJ1-5; D is possibly TRBD1 (5 bases). CDR1 is DFQATT and CDR2 is SNEGSKA in the germline V gene (reference sequence). The CDR3 is made up of 15 amino acids. Trimming took off 0 bases at V and 3 bases at J, with 12 bases between the two ends. In nucleotides, the CDR3 is TGCAGTGCTAGAGATTCTCAGACAGTCAATCAGCCCCAGCATTTT. Translation gives CSARDSQTVNQPQHF.